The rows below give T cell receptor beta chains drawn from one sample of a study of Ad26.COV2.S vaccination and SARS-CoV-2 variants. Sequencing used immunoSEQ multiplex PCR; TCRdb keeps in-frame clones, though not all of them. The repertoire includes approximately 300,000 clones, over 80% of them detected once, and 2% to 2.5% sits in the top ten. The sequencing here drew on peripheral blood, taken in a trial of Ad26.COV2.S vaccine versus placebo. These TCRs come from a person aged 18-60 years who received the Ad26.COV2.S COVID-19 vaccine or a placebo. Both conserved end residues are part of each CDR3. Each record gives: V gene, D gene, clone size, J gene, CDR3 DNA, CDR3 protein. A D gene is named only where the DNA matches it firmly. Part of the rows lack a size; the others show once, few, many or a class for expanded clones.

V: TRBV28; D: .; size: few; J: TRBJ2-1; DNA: TGTGCCAGCAGGATAATTGGGGAGCAGTTCTTC; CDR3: CASRIIGEQFF
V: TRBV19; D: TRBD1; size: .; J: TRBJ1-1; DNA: TGTGCCAGTAGAACGGAAATGGACAGGGGGCTAAGAGAGACTGAAGCTTTCTTT; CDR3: CASRTEMDRGLRETEAFF
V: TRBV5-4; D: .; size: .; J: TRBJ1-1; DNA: TGTGCCAGCAGCCTGGAAGGGGGGAGGAACACTGAAGCTTTCTTT; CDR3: CASSLEGGRNTEAFF
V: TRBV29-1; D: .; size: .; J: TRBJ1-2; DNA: TGCAGCGTTGAAGAGGAGAACAGGCCCCTAGGTGGGGGCTACACCTTC; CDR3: CSVEEENRPLGGGYTF
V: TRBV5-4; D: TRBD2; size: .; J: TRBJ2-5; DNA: TGTGCCAGCAGCCCGCCCGGGACTAGCAGAGAGACCCAGTACTTC; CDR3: CASSPPGTSRETQYF
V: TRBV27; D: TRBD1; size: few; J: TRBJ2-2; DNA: TGTGCCAGCAGCCAATACAGGGGCAACCGGAACACCGGGGAGCTGTTTTTT; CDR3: CASSQYRGNRNTGELFF
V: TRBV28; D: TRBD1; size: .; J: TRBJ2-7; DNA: TGTGCCAGCAGGGGACAGGGTATGGCGTACGAGCAGTACTTC; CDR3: CASRGQGMAYEQYF
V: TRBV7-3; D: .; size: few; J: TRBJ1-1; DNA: TGTGCCAGCAGCCTCACATCGGTCACTGAAGCTTTCTTT; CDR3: CASSLTSVTEAFF
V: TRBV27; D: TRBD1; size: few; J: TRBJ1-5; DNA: TGTGCCAGCAGTTCTAAGTGGACAGGGGGCAAGCAGCCCCAGCATTTT; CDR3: CASSSKWTGGKQPQHF
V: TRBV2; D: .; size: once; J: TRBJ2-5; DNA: TGTGCCAGCAGTGTGTCTCAAGAGACCCAGTACTTC; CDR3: CASSVSQETQYF
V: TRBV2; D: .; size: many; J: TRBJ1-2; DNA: TGTGCCAGCACAGACAGCCTCTATGGCTACACCTTC; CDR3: CASTDSLYGYTF
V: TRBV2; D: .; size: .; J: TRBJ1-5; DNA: TGTGCCAGCAGTGGTCAGGGTGAGCCCCAGCATTTT; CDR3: CASSGQGEPQHF
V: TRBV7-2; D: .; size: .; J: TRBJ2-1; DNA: TGTGCCAGCTCGCCGGCCCAACACATCCTCCGGGGGCAGTTCTTC; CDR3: CASSPAQHILRGQFF
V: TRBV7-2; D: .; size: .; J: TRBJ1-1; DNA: TGTGCCAGCAGCCCCAGGGATAGGGCGAACACTGAAGCTTTCTTT; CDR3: CASSPRDRANTEAFF
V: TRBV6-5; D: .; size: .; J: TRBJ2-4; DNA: TGTGCCAGCATTGGGTTAAACATTCAGTACTTC; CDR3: CASIGLNIQYF
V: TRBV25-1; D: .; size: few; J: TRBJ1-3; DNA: TGTGCCAGCAGTTACAGCTCTGGAAACACCATATATTTT; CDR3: CASSYSSGNTIYF
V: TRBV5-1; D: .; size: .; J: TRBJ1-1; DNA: TGCGCCAGCTCCTTACAGGGCACTGAAGCTTTCTTT; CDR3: CASSLQGTEAFF
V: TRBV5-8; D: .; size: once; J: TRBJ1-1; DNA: TGTGCCAGCAGCTCCCCAGAAGGAGGGGGGGACACTGAAGCTTTCTTT; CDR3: CASSSPEGGGDTEAFF
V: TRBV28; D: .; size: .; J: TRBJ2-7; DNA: TGTGCCAGCAGTTTTCGGCAGGTCGAGCAGTACTTC; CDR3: CASSFRQVEQYF
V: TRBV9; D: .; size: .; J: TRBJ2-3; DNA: TGTGCCAGCAGCGTAGGAAGGGGAAATACGCAGTATTTT; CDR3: CASSVGRGNTQYF
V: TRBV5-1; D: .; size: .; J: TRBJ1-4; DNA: TGCGCCAGCAGCTTTCAATCTCAGGGGCAAAATGAAAAACTGTTTTTT; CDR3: CASSFQSQGQNEKLFF
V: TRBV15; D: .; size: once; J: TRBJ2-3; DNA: TGTGCCACCAGCAGAGGGGGTCCCACAGATACGCAGTATTTT; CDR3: CATSRGGPTDTQYF
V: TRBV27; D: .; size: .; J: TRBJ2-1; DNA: TGTGCCAGCAGTACGCGGCTGAACAATGAGCAGTTCTTC; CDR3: CASSTRLNNEQFF
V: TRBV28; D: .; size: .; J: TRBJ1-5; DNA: TGTGCCAGCAGTCTAGGGTACGAGGGCAATCAGCCCCAGCATTTT; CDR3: CASSLGYEGNQPQHF
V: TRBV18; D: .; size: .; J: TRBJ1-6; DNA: TGTGCCAGCTCACGGAACCGACTAAACGGGTCACCCCTCCACTTT; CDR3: CASSRNRLNGSPLHF